This T cell receptor (beta chain) was profiled in a study of patients and donors after allogeneic stem cell transplantation. TCRdb re-derived calls from the RT-PCR reads in MiXCR, one entry per CDR3 protein. The sample carries more than 150,000 distinct CDR3 sequences, about a quarter recorded once. V lost 3 bases to trimming and J lost 0 bases; unmatched junction nucleotides: 9. The CDR3 contains 17 residues. Germline CDR1 and CDR2: MNHEY and SMNVEV (reference sequence). This chain links TRBV27 with TRBJ2-3, with 7 bases fitting TRBD1. This TCR came from a human donor who was either an allogeneic HSCT recipient or a stem cell or donor lymphocyte infusion donor (not recorded which). It is not recorded whose cells these are; they may come from a transplant donor. The sequencing sample was made of blood, either unsorted or a sorted T cell fraction (not recorded which). The CDR3 here is CASSLRQGSRSTDTQYF. CDR3 nucleotides: TGTGCCAGCAGTTTGCGACAGGGATCCAGGAGCACAGATACGCAGTATTTT.